A single sample gave rise to the 2 T cell receptor beta chains below, sequenced in a study of cytomegalovirus exposure and HLA in healthy donors. The PCR employed 60 Vbeta primers together with 13 Jbeta primers. Sequenced by immunoSEQ multiplex PCR; TCRdb stores in-frame clones only, minus some. The sample has some 150,000 clones, 80% to 90% seen once; the top ten hold more than 4%. The sample taken for sequencing was PBMCs. These receptors all stem from a woman aged 25 to 45 in good health and CMV-seronegative.

Concerning this clone: The junction departs from germline at one end; a sequencing error may be responsible. The chain couples TRBV7-7 to TRBJ2-7, with TRBD2 as a possible D gene (5 bases). The V gene's germline CDR1 is SSHAT and CDR2 FNYEAQ (reference sequence). The CDR3 consists of 13 residues. The DNA of the CDR3 is TGTGCTAGCAGCCCCAGTAGCGTGCACGAGCAGTACTTC. This gives the protein CASSPSSVHEQYF.

V usage is TRBV21-1 and J usage is TRBJ2-7; the table's D call, TRBD1, has no DNA check behind it. TRBV21-1 is assigned pseudogene status. The CDR3 is 15 amino acids. DNA for the CDR3: TGTGCCAGCAGCAAAGCGCAGGGAATTCGGAACGAGCAGTACTTC. As protein: CASSKAQGIRNEQYF.